A single sample is the source of the 23 T cell receptor beta chains below, sequenced in a study of early T cells in non-severe SARS-CoV-2 infection. In TCRdb, the 5' RACE reads were re-called with MiXCR into one record per CDR3 protein. The table records tens of thousands of distinct CDR3 sequences, around 7% of them present only once. The sequenced sample consisted of whole blood. These receptors were obtained from an adult who was a healthcare worker with PCR-confirmed SARS-CoV-2 infection or an uninfected control (not recorded which).

This clonotype came up many times. The chain carries TRBV7-2 and TRBJ2-1; D remains unclear. The germline V gene encodes CDR1 SGHTA and CDR2 FQGNSA. V was shortened by 3 bases and J by 10 bases, with 13 bases between the two germline ends. This CDR3 contains 13 residues. The CDR3 loop is CASSFPLGKEQFF. The CDR3 DNA follows: TGTGCCAGCAGCTTCCCCCTGGGAAAGGAGCAGTTCTTC.

This clonotype was observed a few times. The chain has TRBV27 and TRBJ1-2, with D perhaps matching TRBD1 (5 bases). This CDR3 contains 14 residues. Between the trimmed V and J ends, which lost 3 bases and 4 bases, there was a span of 12 bases. Per the germline V gene, CDR1 is MNHEY and CDR2 is SMNVEV (reference sequence). The CDR3 DNA is TGTGCCAGCAGTTTTCGGAGGCAGGGCTATGGCTACACCTTC. It is translated as CASSFRRQGYGYTF.

The chain links TRBV29-1 to TRBJ1-1; no firm D call. Per germline, CDR1 SQVTM and CDR2 ANQGSEA. V lost 7 bases and J lost 7, with 16 bases in between. The CDR3 sequence is 12 residues long. This CDR3 reads CSAEPRGFEAFF. The CDR3 nucleotides are TGCAGCGCCGAACCCCGCGGGTTTGAAGCTTTCTTT.

This clonotype was counted many times. The chain combines TRBV7-8 with TRBJ2-1; possibly TRBD1 for D (5 bases). Germline lookup yields CDR1 SGHVS and CDR2 FQNEAQ. V lost 5 bases, J lost 4 bases, and 9 bases lay in between. The length of the CDR3 is 13 residues. CDR3 amino acids: CASSIDRYNEQFF. The CDR3 nucleotides read TGTGCCAGCAGCATAGACAGATACAATGAGCAGTTCTTC.

This clonotype was picked up many times. The chain uses TRBV5-1 and TRBJ2-3, with D tentatively TRBD1 (5 bases). Germline CDR1 is SGHRS and CDR2 is YFSETQ. The CDR3 totals 13 residues. The V gene lost 0 bases and the J gene lost 5 bases, with 7 bases spanning the gap. Here the CDR3 reads CASSLAQGDTQYF. As DNA, the CDR3 is TGCGCCAGCAGCTTGGCCCAGGGAGATACGCAGTATTTT.

The rearrangement joins TRBV4-2 to TRBJ2-5; D is unclear. Germline V lookup: CDR1 LGHNA, CDR2 YNFKEQ. The CDR3 length is 15 residues. V was clipped by 7 bases and J by 2 bases, with 17 bases between them. In DNA form, the CDR3 reads TGTGCCAGCACCGTGGTTAGGCATAATCAAGAGACCCAGTACTTC. It specifies CASTVVRHNQETQYF.

The chain has TRBV7-2 and TRBJ2-3; D remains ambiguous. The V gene's germline CDR1 is SGHTA and CDR2 FQGNSA. With 5 bases removed from V and 7 bases from J, the gap between germline ends came to 16 bases. The CDR3 loop spans 14 amino acids. CDR3 nucleotide sequence: TGTGCCAGCAGCCTTGGACCAGTCACGAATACGCAGTATTTT. Encoded protein: CASSLGPVTNTQYF.

V gene TRBV5-4 combines with J gene TRBJ2-1; no definite D call. In germline, CDR1 is SGHNT, CDR2 YYREEE (reference sequence). Trimming took 1 base from V and 6 from J, leaving 20 bases between them. CDR3 length equals 17 residues. The CDR3 loop is CASSLPQAAGPTNEQFF. CDR3 nucleotides: TGTGCCAGCAGCTTGCCTCAGGCGGCAGGCCCCACCAATGAGCAGTTCTTC.

In this sample, this clonotype turned up a few times. The chain links TRBV12-3 or TRBV12-4 to TRBJ2-2; a possible D gene is TRBD1 (5 bases). The CDR3 is 13 residues long. Trimming removed 11 bases at V and 5 bases at J, with 15 bases between. The CDR3 bases are TGTGCCGGGGCCTCCTCGAGAACCGGGGAGCTGTTTTTT. This sequence encodes CAGASSRTGELFF.

This clonotype has only a few counts. The V and J genes are TRBV6-2 or TRBV6-3 and TRBJ1-6; TRBD1 matches at 8 bases. CDR3 size: 15 residues. CDR1 MNHEY and CDR2 SVGEGT come from the germline V gene. With 2 bases clipped from V and 6 bases from J, the junction kept 3 bases outside the gene matches. The CDR3 DNA reads TGTGCCAGCAGTTACCCGGACAGGGTTAATTCACCCCTCCACTTT. Encoded protein: CASSYPDRVNSPLHF.

This clonotype came up many times. This rearrangement joins TRBV11-2 to TRBJ2-2; D remains unclear. The germline V gene has CDR1 SGHAT and CDR2 FQNNGV. Trimming removed 4 bases at V and 1 base at J, with 19 bases between. This CDR3 is 18 amino acids long. Written as DNA, the CDR3 is TGTGCCAGCAGCTCCCACCCCGGGTGGAAGTGGAACACCGGGGAGCTGTTTTTT. Translating gives CASSSHPGWKWNTGELFF.

This clonotype was seen a handful of times. The genes are TRBV20-1 and TRBJ2-1; maybe TRBD1 (5 bases). V was trimmed by 1 base and J by 0 bases, leaving 16 bases between them. Germline V lookup: CDR1 DFQATT, CDR2 SNEGSKA (reference sequence). CDR3 size: 17 residues. CDR3 sequence: CSARASGRVSSYNEQFF. In DNA form, the CDR3 reads TGCAGTGCTAGAGCCTCCGGCAGGGTGAGCTCCTACAATGAGCAGTTCTTC.

This clonotype was counted between two and nine times. V gene TRBV20-1 combines with J gene TRBJ1-6, with TRBD1 as a possible D gene (5 bases). Germline V gene sequence: CDR1 DFQATT, CDR2 SNEGSKA (reference sequence). The V end was cut by 0 bases, the J end by 9 bases, with 12 bases between. The CDR3 has 14 amino acids. In DNA form, the CDR3 reads TGCAGTGCTAGAGATCTAAGGGGAAGTTCACCCCTCCACTTT. It is translated as CSARDLRGSSPLHF.

This chain connects TRBV30 to TRBJ2-7; 9 bases line up with TRBD1. The V gene's germline CDR1 is GTSNPN and CDR2 SVGIG (reference sequence). This CDR3 is built from 13 residues. Trimming took 3 bases from V and 4 from J; bases not matched to a gene: 4. Here the CDR3 reads CAWSRDRVYEQYF. In DNA form, the CDR3 reads TGTGCCTGGAGCCGGGACAGGGTGTACGAGCAGTACTTC.

The rearrangement uses TRBV3-1 and TRBJ2-2; D not resolved. The CDR3 is 12 residues long. CDR1 is LGHDT and CDR2 is YNNKEL in the germline V gene (reference sequence). V lost 4 bases to trimming and J lost 6 bases, with 6 bases between them. The CDR3 reads CASSPFPGELFF. CDR3 nucleotide sequence: TGTGCCAGCAGCCCATTCCCCGGGGAGCTGTTTTTT.

The rearrangement joins TRBV11-2 to TRBJ2-1; D possibly corresponds to TRBD2 (5 bases). Deletions cut 4 bases from V and 4 bases from J, with 11 bases between. The germline CDR1 and CDR2 sequences are SGHAT and FQNNGV. The CDR3 has 14 residues. CDR3 in amino acids: CASSSDSLYNEQFF. In DNA form, the CDR3 reads TGTGCCAGCAGCTCGGACTCCCTATACAATGAGCAGTTCTTC.

The sample holds a few counts of this clonotype. The chain has TRBV7-2 and TRBJ2-2; D call uncertain. The CDR3 is 15 amino acids. CDR1 is SGHTA and CDR2 is FQGNSA in the germline V gene. The ends were cut back, 1 base at V and 1 base at J, with 7 bases in the middle. The CDR3 nucleotides are TGTGCCAGCAGCTTAGTTCGGCGGAACACCGGGGAGCTGTTTTTT. Translation gives CASSLVRRNTGELFF.

This clonotype turned up a few times. This chain uses TRBV5-1 with TRBJ2-7; TRBD1 might be the D (6 bases). This CDR3 comprises 15 residues. V lost 0 bases, J lost 5 bases, and 15 bases lay in between. CDR1 SGHRS and CDR2 YFSETQ come from the germline V gene. DNA of the CDR3: TGCGCCAGCAGCTTGGGCGGGTTAGAGGGGGACGAGCAGTACTTC. This sequence encodes CASSLGGLEGDEQYF.

This clonotype has ten or more counts. The chain carries TRBV7-8 and TRBJ1-2, with D hard to call. This CDR3 has 16 amino acids. Trimming removed 1 base at V and 2 bases at J, with 14 bases between. CDR1 and CDR2 (germline): SGHVS, FQNEAQ. The CDR3 loop is CASSLVGGFRNYGYTF. In DNA, the CDR3 is TGTGCCAGCAGCTTAGTTGGCGGGTTTAGAAACTATGGCTACACCTTC.

V gene TRBV7-2 combines with J gene TRBJ1-5, with D uncertain. V gave up 5 bases and J gave up 3 bases, with 11 bases separating them. The CDR3 extends over 14 amino acids. The germline V gene has CDR1 SGHTA and CDR2 FQGNSA. CDR3 nucleotide sequence: TGTGCCAGCAGCATTGCGGGCCTCAATCAGCCCCAGCATTTT. Protein product: CASSIAGLNQPQHF.

This clonotype has only a few counts. CDR3 sequence: CASSDLQTGQGYEQYF. CDR3 sequence (DNA): TGTGCCAGCAGCGATCTCCAGACGGGACAGGGCTACGAGCAGTACTTC. This chain joins TRBV9 and TRBJ2-7; 9 bases match TRBD1. Germline trimming cut 3 bases from V and 3 bases from J; bases unmatched to any gene: 10. Per the germline V gene, CDR1 is SGDLS and CDR2 is YYNGEE. CDR3 size: 16 residues. Drawing the rest from reference TRBV9 and TRBJ2-7, the complete variable domain is DSGVTQTPKHLITATGQRVTLRCSPRSGDLSVYWYQQSLDQGLQFLIQYYNGEERAKGNILERFSAQQFPDLHSELNLSSLELGDSALYFCASSDLQTGQGYEQYFGPGTRLTVT.

This clonotype was found a few times. The rearrangement links TRBV7-2 to TRBJ2-1; 10 nucleotides agree with TRBD2. Losses at the gene ends were 1 base for V and 4 bases for J; bases not matched to a gene: 1. Germline lookup yields CDR1 SGHTA and CDR2 FQGNSA. The CDR3 totals 15 residues. As DNA, the CDR3 is TGTGCCAGCAGCTTAGAGCGGGGGGGTTACAATGAGCAGTTCTTC. Its protein is CASSLERGGYNEQFF.

This clonotype was counted ten times or more. The chain recombines TRBV29-1 with TRBJ2-3; 7 positions agree with TRBD1. Looked up from germline, CDR1 is SQVTM and CDR2 is ANQGSEA. Trimming at V came to 4 bases and at J to 2 bases, leaving 3 bases not matched to a gene. The CDR3 contains 13 residues. The CDR3 nucleotides read TGCAGCGTTGGGGACAGCCCCACAGATACGCAGTATTTT. It yields the protein CSVGDSPTDTQYF.